The T cell receptor beta chain under discussion was sequenced for a study of T cells in localized non-small cell lung cancer. Points from the study as a whole: Among the top 100 tumor clones, a median about 59 appeared in adjacent lung. In uninvolved adjacent lung, T cell clonality reached its highest value, exceeding tumor. Longer survival (overall) was linked to higher T cell density in blood. Heterogeneity within the tumor remains possible, as just one region underwent sequencing.

The CDR3 is 11 amino acids. Trimming left V 3 bases short and J 5 bases short, with 5 bases between. CDR1 is LNHDA and CDR2 is SQIVND in the germline V gene (reference sequence). Worth noting for this clone: What it binds is not known.

Repertoires were generated with immunoSEQ multiplex PCR, while TCRdb's copy carries only in-frame clones and drops some. The table includes 30,000 to 35,000 clones, about 90% detected once. The V call is TRBV19, the J call TRBJ2-7; D gene unclear. This specimen was peripheral blood, taken before any cancer treatment. This TCR was recovered from a woman between 35 and 70 years old with stage I lung adenocarcinoma. The CDR3 DNA sequence: TGTGCCAGTAGTATGGGCCACGAGCAGTACTTC. Protein sequence: CASSMGHEQYF.